These 2 T cell receptor beta chains share one sample of origin, sequenced in a study of CD8 T cells in ankylosing spondylitis. TCRdb called the 5' RACE reads again in MiXCR, with one record for every CDR3 protein. The table lists some 200,000 distinct CDR3 sequences, 13% of them singletons, with 16% in the top ten. Sequenced input: blood, either unsorted or a sorted T cell fraction (not recorded which). The receptors come from a male donor with ankylosing spondylitis or in good health (not recorded which).

This clonotype showed up just a few times. V and J are TRBV9 and TRBJ2-1; D remains ambiguous. CDR1 and CDR2 from the germline V gene are SGDLS and YYNGEE. This CDR3 comprises 12 residues. Trimming left V 3 bases short and J 8 bases short, with 9 bases between. The CDR3 bases are TGTGCCAGCAGCGCTGGATACGATGAGCAGTTCTTC. This encodes CASSAGYDEQFF.

V usage is TRBV15 and J usage is TRBJ2-3; 9 bases match TRBD2. Germline CDR1 LNHNV, CDR2 YYDKDF (reference sequence). This CDR3 is 16 amino acids long. The trim removed 0 bases at V and 6 bases at J, leaving 7 bases unmatched. This CDR3 reads CATSRDASGVGDTQYF. CDR3 nucleotides: TGTGCCACCAGCAGAGATGCTAGCGGGGTCGGTGATACGCAGTATTTT.